This T cell receptor gamma chain was profiled in a study of Vδ1+ human thymocytes. Study findings and constraints: Highly polyclonal TRG and TRD repertoires with Gaussian CDR3 length distributions appeared in thymus.

Sequences come from RNA converted to cDNA by reverse transcription. CDR3 amplicons came from multiplex PCR with pooled V-gene forward and constant-region reverse primers. With CATT, TCRdb re-called clones from the multiplex PCR reads. The sample consists of 20,000 to 25,000 gamma-chain clones, approximately 14% of them appearing once. The trim removed 0 bases at V and 12 bases at J, leaving 8 bases unmatched. Germline V gene lookup returns CDR1 VENAVY and CDR2 YDSYNSRV. The CDR3 length is 12 residues. On this clone: No antigen is known for it.

The receptor comes from a child younger than two who had congenital heart surgery. The material sequenced was Vdelta1+ gamma-delta thymocytes from the thymus. Noted subset: FACS-sorted CD3+ TCRalphabeta- TCRVdelta1+ TCRVdelta2- thymocytes. The chain carries TRGV8 and TRGJ1 or TRGJ2. The CDR3 loop is CATWDRSLVKLF. The CDR3 nucleotides read TGTGCCACCTGGGATAGGAGCCTGGTGAAACTCTTT.